This T cell receptor (beta chain) was documented in a study of chemoradiotherapy in HPV16-positive cancers. The CDR3 totals 13 residues. Produced via immunoSEQ multiplex PCR; TCRdb's table is partial and in-frame only. The table lists approximately 50,000 clones, around nine tenths of them singletons, with roughly 3.3% in the top ten. This TCR derives from a human donor with HPV-associated anogenital cancer. V gene TRBV21-1 combines with J gene TRBJ2-7; the DNA was not used to check the table's D call, TRBD2. TRBV21-1 has pseudogene status. The sample was blood, taken from a patient who underwent chemoradiotherapy. The CDR3 region is CASRVPVGGEQYF. In DNA, the CDR3 is TGTGCCAGCAGAGTTCCGGTAGGCGGCGAGCAGTACTTC.